The entry below describes one T cell receptor beta chain. The entry originates in a study of blood T cell repertoires in COVID-19. Libraries were prepared by immunoSEQ multiplex PCR; TCRdb keeps only in-frame clonotypes and omits some of them. The sample has roughly 70,000 clones, over 60% seen once. This CDR3 is 12 amino acids long. CDR1 and CDR2 from the germline V gene are ENHRY and SYGVKD. Trimming cost V 1 base and J 7 bases, with 7 bases left between them. Followed over time, Seattle patients had been enrolled while infection was active. Sequenced sample: peripheral blood. The clonotype comes from a man aged 60 to 69 with COVID-19, enrolled during active disease. The rearrangement uses TRBV10-3 and TRBJ1-1; D uncertain. CDR3 bases: TGTGCCATCAGTGAGTGGAGAGGTGAAGCTTTCTTT. It specifies CAISEWRGEAFF.